This TCR beta chain was identified during a study of blood T cell repertoires in COVID-19. Study context: Sites in the United States, Italy and Spain provided acute and convalescent COVID-19 samples. PBMCs, B-cell-depleted T cells, or T cells were the source of the cDNA or gDNA that made up the material.

Methods used by the authors: How many nucleated cells were present was estimated from reference gene primer amplification. The table came from immunoSEQ multiplex PCR; TCRdb's copy has only in-frame clones and leaves some out. V, J and clone size were drawn from that table, and D and trimming were deduced from the DNA. Here the sample spans over 35,000 clones, around 90% being singletons. Losses at the gene ends were 3 bases for V and 1 base for J; bases not matched to a gene: 7. Germline CDR1 and CDR2: KGHDR and SFDVKD. The length of the CDR3 is 19 residues. The rearrangement links TRBV24-1 to TRBJ2-3; 15 positions match TRBD2. The TCR comes from a man in his 70s with active COVID-19. The material sequenced was peripheral blood. The CDR3 DNA follows: TGTGCCACCAGTGATCCGGGGACTAGCGGGGGGCGCCGCACAGATACGCAGTATTTT. Its translation is CATSDPGTSGGRRTDTQYF.